This T cell receptor (beta chain) derives from a study of blood T cell repertoires in COVID-19. Assay used: immunoSEQ multiplex PCR; TCRdb lists only in-frame clones, some missing. The data show around 200,000 clones, more than 75% seen once. Looked up from germline, CDR1 is SGDLS and CDR2 is YYNGEE. Trimming removed 3 bases from V and 3 bases from J, with 13 bases in between. This CDR3 spans 14 amino acids. Input material: peripheral blood. The V and J genes are TRBV9 and TRBJ2-7; D may be TRBD1 (5 bases). The clonotype was recovered from a man in his 60s who had recovered from COVID-19. The CDR3, as DNA: TGTGCCAGCAGCGGAAGTCAGGGAATCTACGAGCAGTACTTC. The encoded protein is CASSGSQGIYEQYF.